Each of the 17 T cell receptor beta chains below was sequenced from the same sample in a study of post-analysis software for immune sequencing data (dated by TCRdb to about 2015). General findings and caveats noted by the study authors: Patients showed significantly higher frequencies than controls for roughly five TRBV segments, among them TRBV5-6, TRBV5-1 and TRBV20-1.

Antigens for these TCRs are unknown. Library preparation was by PCR. Reads for this sample came from an Illumina HiSeq 2500. Unique molecular identifiers were incorporated into TCR beta cDNA libraries to reduce PCR and sequencing biases. The public reads were reprocessed in TCRdb via fastp at Q25 and MiXCR, keeping in-frame beta chains. Entries that share a CDR3 protein sequence are merged under the most common genes and DNA. The sample has around 770,000 distinct CDR3 sequences on record, around 42% of them singletons. Roughly 5.2% of the sample lies in the top ten. The sequenced material came from blood. The receptor set was obtained from a girl between 5 and 17 years old with multiple sclerosis.

This clonotype was seen more than once but under ten times. V usage is TRBV29-1 and J usage is TRBJ2-3; TRBD1 matches at 10 bases. The trim removed 7 bases at V and 3 bases at J, leaving 7 bases unmatched. The CDR3 is 14 amino acids. The germline CDR1 and CDR2 sequences are SQVTM and ANQGSEA. The CDR3: CSAPTGGATDTQYF. Here the CDR3 DNA reads TGCAGCGCACCGACAGGGGGCGCAACAGATACGCAGTATTTT.

There are a few counts of this clonotype. The chain recombines TRBV20-1 with TRBJ2-7; D unresolved. The ends were cut back, 5 bases at V and 3 bases at J, with 8 bases in the middle. In germline, CDR1 is DFQATT, CDR2 SNEGSKA (reference sequence). The CDR3 runs 11 residues. CDR3 loop: CSALSGYEQYF. The CDR3 DNA follows: TGCAGTGCTCTCTCAGGCTACGAGCAGTACTTC.

The table lists this clonotype with a count of one. This chain connects TRBV3-1 to TRBJ2-3; D perhaps matches TRBD2 (5 bases). This CDR3 spans 15 amino acids. Germline V gene sequence: CDR1 LGHDT, CDR2 YNNKEL (reference sequence). V shed 0 bases and J shed 6 bases, with 13 bases lying between them. Written as DNA, the CDR3 is TGTGCCAGCAGCCAAGATGAGTCTCGCGGGGATACGCAGTATTTT. Translating gives CASSQDESRGDTQYF.

This clonotype has a handful of counts. This rearrangement joins TRBV10-3 to TRBJ2-3, with TRBD1 identical over 8 bases. This CDR3 comprises 14 residues. Trimming at V came to 9 bases and at J to 1 base, leaving 6 bases not matched to a gene. CDR1 ENHRY and CDR2 SYGVKD come from the germline V gene. The CDR3 DNA is TGTGCCATTTCCGGGACAGGAGGCACAGATACGCAGTATTTT. Its translation: CAISGTGGTDTQYF.

This sequence joins TRBV7-9 and TRBJ2-7, with 7 bases matching TRBD1. Germline V gene lookup returns CDR1 SEHNR and CDR2 FQNEAQ (reference sequence). V lost 5 bases to trimming and J lost 2 bases; unmatched junction nucleotides: 9. The CDR3 covers 15 residues. CDR3 sequence reads: CASSRPDRSTYEQYF. In nucleotides, the CDR3 is TGTGCCAGCAGCCGGCCGGACAGGTCGACCTACGAGCAGTACTTC.

The chain uses TRBV9 and TRBJ2-3, with D tentatively TRBD1 (6 bases). This CDR3 contains 15 residues. CDR1 SGDLS and CDR2 YYNGEE come from the germline V gene. Trimming stripped 3 bases from V and 2 bases from J, with 13 bases between. The CDR3 coding sequence is TGTGCCAGCAGCGATCGACAGGCGCCCACAGATACGCAGTATTTT. Its protein is CASSDRQAPTDTQYF.

The chain carries TRBV6-5 and TRBJ2-7, with 8 bases matching TRBD2. This CDR3 comprises 15 residues. Looked up from germline, CDR1 is MNHEY and CDR2 is SVGAGI. V gave up 2 bases and J gave up 7 bases; unmatched junction bases: 10. The CDR3 region is CASSYGREGHNEQYF. In nucleotides, the CDR3 is TGTGCCAGCAGTTACGGCCGGGAGGGCCATAATGAGCAGTACTTC.

The chain has TRBV7-6 and TRBJ1-1; the D is unclear. Germline V gene lookup returns CDR1 SGHVS and CDR2 FNYEAQ. The CDR3 is 16 amino acids. Trimming cost V 2 bases and J 0 bases, with 13 bases left between them. The DNA for the CDR3 is TGTGCCAGCAGCTTACCCTCCGATTTAATGAACACTGAAGCTTTCTTT. Residues: CASSLPSDLMNTEAFF. Full variable domain (outside the CDR3, taken from reference TRBV7-6 and TRBJ1-1): GAGVSQSPRYKVTKRGQDVALRCDPISGHVSLYWYRQALGQGPEFLTYFNYEAQQDKSGLPNDRFSAERPEGSISTLTIQRTEQRDSAMYRCASSLPSDLMNTEAFFGQGTRLTVV.

This clonotype showed up just a few times. The rearrangement links TRBV27 to TRBJ1-6; no clear D. Germline V gene lookup returns CDR1 MNHEY and CDR2 SMNVEV (reference sequence). The CDR3 loop spans 12 amino acids. V gave up 5 bases and J gave up 12 bases, with 11 bases separating them. In DNA form, the CDR3 reads TGTGCCAGCAGTGCGGGCGGGCAACCCCTCCACTTT. It codes for CASSAGGQPLHF.

This clonotype has a handful of counts. The chain recombines TRBV4-3 with TRBJ1-2; D remains unclear. The V end lost 0 bases, the J end lost 8 bases, and 22 bases lay between the germline ends. CDR3 length: 17 amino acids. Germline CDR1 is LGHNA and CDR2 is YSLEER. CDR3 residues: CASSQDTLGDFPVGYTF. CDR3 DNA: TGCGCCAGCAGCCAAGATACCCTCGGTGATTTCCCGGTCGGCTACACCTTC.

J is TRBJ2-3 and V is TRBV10-3; 8 positions match TRBD1. After removal of 7 bases from V and 4 bases from J, the junction contained 7 bases not matched to a gene. CDR1 and CDR2 from the germline V gene are ENHRY and SYGVKD. The CDR3 is made up of 14 amino acids. CDR3 sequence reads: CAIKTGDRADTQYF. CDR3 sequence (DNA): TGTGCCATCAAGACAGGGGATCGCGCAGATACGCAGTATTTT.

The gene calls are TRBV4-3 and TRBJ2-7; TRBD1 aligns across 9 bases. The CDR3 loop spans 15 amino acids. With 3 bases clipped from V and 3 bases from J, the junction kept 6 bases outside the gene matches. Germline V gene sequence: CDR1 LGHNA, CDR2 YSLEER. The CDR3 DNA is TGCGCCAGCAGCCAGCTACAGGGGGCAGGCTACGAGCAGTACTTC. Its translation: CASSQLQGAGYEQYF.

The chain carries TRBV12-3 or TRBV12-4 and TRBJ1-2; 12 bases align to TRBD1. CDR3 length equals 16 residues. Unmatched junction bases numbered 3, after V lost 0 bases and J lost 4 bases. The CDR3 spells CASSLAGGQGAYGYTF. The CDR3 DNA reads as TGTGCCAGCAGTTTAGCGGGGGGACAGGGGGCCTATGGCTACACCTTC.

As DNA, the CDR3 is TGTGCCATCAGTGAGGTTGGCAGGACGAACACTGAAGCTTTCTTT. The encoded protein is CAISEVGRTNTEAFF. The V gene is TRBV10-3, the J gene TRBJ1-1, with no clear D. Trimming took 2 bases from V and 1 from J, leaving 11 bases between them. The CDR3 consists of 15 residues. The germline V gene encodes CDR1 ENHRY and CDR2 SYGVKD.

The chain joins TRBV7-3 to TRBJ2-1; TRBD2 aligns across 9 bases. Germline CDR1 reads SGHTA; CDR2 reads FQGTGA. This CDR3 is built from 17 residues. With 2 bases clipped from V and 5 bases from J, the junction kept 10 bases outside the gene matches. This chain's CDR3 is CASSLLAGSYPHNEQFF. The DNA for the CDR3 is TGTGCCAGCAGCTTACTAGCGGGATCCTACCCCCACAATGAGCAGTTCTTC. Looking up the rest from reference TRBV7-3 and TRBJ2-1 gives the full variable domain: GAGVSQTPSNKVTEKGKYVELRCDPISGHTALYWYRQSLGQGPEFLIYFQGTGAADDSGLPNDRFFAVRPEGSVSTLKIQRTERGDSAVYLCASSLLAGSYPHNEQFFGPGTRLTVL.

The gene calls are TRBV20-1 and TRBJ1-2; D is possibly TRBD1 (5 bases). The V and J ends lost 0 bases and 3 bases respectively, with 11 bases between them. CDR1 DFQATT and CDR2 SNEGSKA come from the germline V gene (reference sequence). The CDR3 length is 14 residues. The CDR3 sequence: CSARDLGGDYGYTF. The CDR3 region has the DNA TGCAGTGCTAGAGATCTAGGAGGGGACTATGGCTACACCTTC.

Only a few counts were recorded for this clonotype. The chain has TRBV20-1 and TRBJ2-7, with D possibly TRBD2 on 5 matching bases. The V gene's germline CDR1 is DFQATT and CDR2 SNEGSKA (reference sequence). The V end was cut by 0 bases, the J end by 2 bases, with 8 bases between. The CDR3 runs to 13 residues. The DNA of the CDR3 is TGCAGTGCTAGAGAAGCGGATACCTACGAGCAGTACTTC. Its translation is CSAREADTYEQYF.